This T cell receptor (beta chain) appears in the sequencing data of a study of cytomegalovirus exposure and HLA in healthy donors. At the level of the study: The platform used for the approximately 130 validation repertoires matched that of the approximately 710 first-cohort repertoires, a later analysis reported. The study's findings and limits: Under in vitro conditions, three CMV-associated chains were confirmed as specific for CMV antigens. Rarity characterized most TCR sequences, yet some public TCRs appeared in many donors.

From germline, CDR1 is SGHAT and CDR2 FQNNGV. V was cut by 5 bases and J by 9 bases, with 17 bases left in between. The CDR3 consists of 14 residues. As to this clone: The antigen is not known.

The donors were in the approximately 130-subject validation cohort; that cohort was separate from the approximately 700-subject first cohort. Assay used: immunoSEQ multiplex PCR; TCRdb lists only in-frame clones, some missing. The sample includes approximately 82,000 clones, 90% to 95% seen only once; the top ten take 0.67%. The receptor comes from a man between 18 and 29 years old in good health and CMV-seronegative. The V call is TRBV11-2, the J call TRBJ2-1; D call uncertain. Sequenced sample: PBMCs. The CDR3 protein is CASSPLPPHSEQFF. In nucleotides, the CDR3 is TGTGCCAGCAGCCCCCTCCCCCCCCACAGTGAGCAGTTCTTC.